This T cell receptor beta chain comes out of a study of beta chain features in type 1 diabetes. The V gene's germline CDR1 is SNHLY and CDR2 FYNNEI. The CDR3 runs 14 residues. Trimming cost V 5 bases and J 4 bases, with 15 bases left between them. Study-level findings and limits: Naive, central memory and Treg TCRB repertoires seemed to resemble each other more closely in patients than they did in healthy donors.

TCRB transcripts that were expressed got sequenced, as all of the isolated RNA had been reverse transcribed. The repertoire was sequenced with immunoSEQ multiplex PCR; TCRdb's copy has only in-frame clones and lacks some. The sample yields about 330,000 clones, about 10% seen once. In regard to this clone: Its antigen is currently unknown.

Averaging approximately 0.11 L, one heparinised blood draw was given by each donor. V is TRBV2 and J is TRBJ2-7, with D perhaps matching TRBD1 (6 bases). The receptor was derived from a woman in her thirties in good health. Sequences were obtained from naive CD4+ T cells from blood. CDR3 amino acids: CASSTGFTGYEQYF. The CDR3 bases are TGTGCCAGCAGTACAGGGTTTACCGGTTACGAGCAGTACTTC.